This T cell receptor (beta chain) was identified during a study of lymphopenia after photon versus proton radiotherapy (dated by TCRdb to the late 2010s). About the investigation overall: The study compared the immunological effects of photon versus proton radiation therapy in patients with gastrointestinal tumors who developed high-grade lymphopenia. The cohort included 20 patients with gastrointestinal tumors who developed lymphopenia after receiving either photon or proton therapy. The study was designed to characterize how the impact on the immune system differs between the two radiation modalities.

Receptors were amplified or captured by the immunoSEQ multiplex PCR assay. Deep sequencing of rearranged TCR beta loci, alongside multiparametric flow cytometry, was used to profile T cell repertoires. The clones in this table, taken by TCRdb from immuneACCESS, are in-frame only. Not every clone is retained; where verified, under half of the shortfall comes from an unresolved V gene, and the cause of the rest is unknown. For this sample the table gives about 160,000 clones, of which around 85% were detected only once. The ten biggest clones cover about 4.7% of the sample. The full study reports these points: Relative stability during treatment was observed in proton-treated patients, whereas loss of naive T cells and TCR diversity and gain of effector/memory populations were observed in photon-treated patients. The survival association was assessed only in patients who died, and the authors presented better survival with proton therapy as a possibility rather than a demonstrated result. Across the cohort, among patients who died, a greater drop in TCR diversity after the nadir was inversely correlated with overall survival time. After the lymphocyte count nadir, oligoclonal expansion, especially of CD8+ Temra cells, was observed in photon-treated repertoires, and the drop in diversity was driven by this expansion.

Deletion took 5 bases off V and 0 bases off J, with a span of 9 bases between the germline ends. CDR3 length: 14 amino acids, cysteine to phenylalanine. Solely the CDR3 DNA is kept, with 42 bases framed from the first base. The germline V gene supplies CDR1 SGHRS and CDR2 YFSETQ. Concerning this clone itself: The antigen it binds to is not known. It has no much larger one-base neighbor in the sample; base qualities were not kept.

This clonotype was sampled from a man between 50 and 59 years old with gastric cancer. The chain is encoded by TRBV5-1 joined to TRBJ1-3, with the D gene not confidently named. The specimen comprised peripheral blood, sampled from a patient treated with photon-based radiotherapy. The CDR3 has the sequence CASRQTSSGNTIYF. The base sequence is TGCGCCAGCAGACAGACCAGCTCTGGAAACACCATATATTTT.